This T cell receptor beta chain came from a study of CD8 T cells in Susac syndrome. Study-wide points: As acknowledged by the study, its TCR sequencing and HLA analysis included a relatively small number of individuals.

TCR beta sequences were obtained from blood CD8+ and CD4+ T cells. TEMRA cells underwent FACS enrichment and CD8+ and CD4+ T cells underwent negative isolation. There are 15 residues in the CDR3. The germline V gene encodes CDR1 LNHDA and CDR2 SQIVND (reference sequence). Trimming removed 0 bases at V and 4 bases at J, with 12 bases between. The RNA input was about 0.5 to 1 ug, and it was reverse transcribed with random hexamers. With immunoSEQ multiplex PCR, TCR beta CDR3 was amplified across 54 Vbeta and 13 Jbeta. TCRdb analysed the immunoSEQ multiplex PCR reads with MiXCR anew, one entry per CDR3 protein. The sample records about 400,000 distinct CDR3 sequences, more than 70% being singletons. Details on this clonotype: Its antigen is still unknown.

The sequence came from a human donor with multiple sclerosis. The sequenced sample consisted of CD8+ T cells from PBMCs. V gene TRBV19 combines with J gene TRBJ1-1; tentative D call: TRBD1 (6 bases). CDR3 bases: TGTGCCAGTAGTATAGATTCAGGGGCAGGCACTGAAGCTTTCTTT. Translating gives CASSIDSGAGTEAFF.